The next 28 T cell receptor beta chains were all read from a single sample in a study of blood T cell repertoires in COVID-19. Method: immunoSEQ multiplex PCR; TCRdb's copy keeps in-frame clones and lacks some. Altogether over 110,000 clones are present, around three quarters being singletons, with the ten largest covering less than 4.5%. Material for sequencing was peripheral blood. The receptor set was obtained from a man aged 55 to 70 with acute or convalescent COVID-19.

The rearrangement joins TRBV28 to TRBJ2-6; D is uncertain. V lost 5 bases and J lost 2, with 7 bases in between. The CDR3 is 14 amino acids. In germline, CDR1 is MDHEN, CDR2 SYDVKM. For the CDR3, the DNA is TGTGCCAGCAGTCTAGTTACTGGGGCCAACGTCCTGACTTTC. Protein: CASSLVTGANVLTF. The full variable domain, with the rest looked up from reference TRBV28 and TRBJ2-6, is DVKVTQSSRYLVKRTGEKVFLECVQDMDHENMFWYRQDPGLGLRLIYFSYDVKMKEKGDIPEGYSVSREKKERFSLILESASTNQTSMYLCASSLVTGANVLTFGAGSRLTVL.

This clone was counted between two and nine times. CDR3 protein: CASSLQSGPYGYTF. CDR3 coding DNA: TGTGCCAGCAGCTTGCAGTCAGGGCCCTATGGCTACACCTTC. V and J are TRBV5-5 and TRBJ1-2, with a weak D call TRBD1 (5 bases). This CDR3 is 14 amino acids long. Germline V gene sequence: CDR1 SGHKS, CDR2 YYEKEE (reference sequence). The V gene lost 1 base and the J gene lost 4 bases, with 11 bases spanning the gap. Filled out from reference TRBV5-5 and TRBJ1-2, the complete variable domain reads DAGVTQSPTHLIKTRGQQVTLRCSPISGHKSVSWYQQVLGQGPQFIFQYYEKEERGRGNFPDRFSARQFPNYSSELNVNALLLGDSALYLCASSLQSGPYGYTFGSGTRLTVV.

J is TRBJ1-2 and V is TRBV5-6, with D perhaps TRBD1 (5 bases). The CDR3 is 13 residues long. V was trimmed by 7 bases and J by 4 bases, leaving 14 bases between them. The germline gives CDR1 SGHDT, CDR2 YYEEEE. The CDR3 here is CASADVGGYGYTF. The CDR3 DNA reads TGTGCCAGCGCTGATGTGGGGGGCTATGGCTACACCTTC.

DNA for the CDR3: TGTGCCAGCAGCTTAGCGCAGAGGTCCCTTGGTGGAAACACCATATATTTT. Its translation: CASSLAQRSLGGNTIYF. This chain connects TRBV7-2 to TRBJ1-3; D gene uncertain. There are 17 residues in the CDR3. Between the trimmed V and J ends, which lost 0 bases and 3 bases, there was a span of 15 bases. The germline gives CDR1 SGHTA, CDR2 FQGNSA.

This sequence joins TRBV4-1 and TRBJ2-1, with 10 bases fitting TRBD2. After removal of 0 bases from V and 9 bases from J, the junction contained 14 bases not matched to a gene. The CDR3 spans 18 residues. The V gene's germline CDR1 is MGHRA and CDR2 YSYEKL. The CDR3 reads CASSQEEGTSAPGGEQFF. The DNA for the CDR3 is TGCGCCAGCAGCCAAGAGGAAGGGACTAGCGCCCCGGGGGGTGAGCAGTTCTTC.

This clone was observed once. This CDR3 is CTAGGAETQYF. CDR3 bases: TGCACCGCAGGGGGGGCAGAGACCCAGTACTTC. J is TRBJ2-5 and V is TRBV29-1; D may correspond to TRBD1 or TRBD2 (7 bases each). Germline V lookup: CDR1 SQVTM, CDR2 ANQGSEA. This CDR3 comprises 11 residues. Full variable domain (rest looked up from reference TRBV29-1 and TRBJ2-5): SAVISQKPSRDICQRGTSLTIQCQVDSQVTMMFWYRQQPGQSLTLIATANQGSEATYESGFVIDKFPISRPNLTFSTLTVSNMSPEDSSIYLCTAGGAETQYFGPGTRLLVL.

The chain joins TRBV3-1 (or the pseudogene TRBV3-2) to TRBJ2-5, with TRBD2 as a possible D gene (6 bases). V was shortened by 5 bases and J by 5 bases, with 15 bases between the two germline ends. Germline V gene data show CDR1 as LGHDT and CDR2 as YNNKEL (reference sequence). This CDR3 has 14 amino acids. CDR3 loop: CASSEGLFGETQYF. DNA for the CDR3: TGTGCCAGCAGCGAGGGACTTTTCGGGGAGACCCAGTACTTC.

The rearrangement joins TRBV27 to TRBJ1-2; 7 bases are shared with TRBD1. V shed 4 bases and J 7 bases; nucleotides not matched to a gene: 9. Germline V lookup: CDR1 MNHEY, CDR2 SMNVEV (reference sequence). This CDR3 comprises 14 residues. Written as DNA, the CDR3 is TGTGCCAGCAGTTCACTAAGACAGGGAGCTGGCTACACCTTC. Residues: CASSSLRQGAGYTF.

This chain connects TRBV12-3 or TRBV12-4 to TRBJ2-7; D remains unclear. V was trimmed by 5 bases and J by 3 bases, leaving 11 bases between them. There are 13 residues in the CDR3. In DNA, the CDR3 is TGTGCCAGCAGTCTGACTGCGATCTACGAGCAGTACTTC. Translated, it gives CASSLTAIYEQYF.

The chain uses TRBV5-8 and TRBJ2-5, with 9 bases that match TRBD1. CDR3 length: 14 residues. From germline, CDR1 is SGHTS and CDR2 YDEGEE. V gave up 8 bases and J gave up 2 bases; unmatched junction bases: 7. CDR3 sequence (DNA): TGTGCCAGTTGCCTAGGACAGGGGCAAGAGACCCAGTACTTC. Residues: CASCLGQGQETQYF.

This rearrangement joins TRBV7-9 to TRBJ2-2; perhaps TRBD1 as D (5 bases). Per germline, CDR1 SEHNR and CDR2 FQNEAQ (reference sequence). Trimming removed 4 bases at V and 7 bases at J, with 16 bases between. CDR3 length equals 15 residues. The CDR3 DNA is TGTGCCAGCAGCTCGACCCCATCAGGGAACGGGGAGCTGTTTTTT. The encoded protein is CASSSTPSGNGELFF.

This clone was counted between two and nine times. The rearrangement joins TRBV2 to TRBJ2-7, with 11 bases aligning to TRBD2. Germline V gene data show CDR1 as SNHLY and CDR2 as FYNNEI. This CDR3 contains 16 residues. Losses at the gene ends were 5 bases for V and 0 bases for J; bases not matched to a gene: 6. The CDR3 DNA is TGTGCCAGCAGTTTAGGGACTAGCGGATTCTCCTACGAGCAGTACTTC. Translating it yields CASSLGTSGFSYEQYF.

The chain uses TRBV7-9 and TRBJ1-3; D gene uncertain. V gave up 5 bases and J gave up 1 base, with 12 bases separating them. Germline V gives CDR1 SEHNR, CDR2 FQNEAQ (reference sequence). This CDR3 has 15 amino acids. CDR3 protein: CASSAGLLSGNTIYF. CDR3 DNA sequence: TGTGCCAGCAGCGCTGGACTTTTATCTGGAAACACCATATATTTT.

Many counts were recorded for this clone. V gene TRBV14 combines with J gene TRBJ2-1, with 7 bases identical to TRBD1. The germline V gene has CDR1 SGHDN and CDR2 FVKESK. There are 17 residues in the CDR3. V gave up 4 bases and J gave up 1 base; unmatched junction bases: 10. In DNA form, the CDR3 reads TGTGCCAGCAGCCTCCGACAGGGCTACTCTTCCTACAATGAGCAGTTCTTC. This translates into CASSLRQGYSSYNEQFF.

V is TRBV27 and J is TRBJ2-7, with 10 bases that match TRBD2. The germline V gene has CDR1 MNHEY and CDR2 SMNVEV (reference sequence). V trimming: 7 bases; J trimming: 6 bases; junction bases outside the gene matches: 9. This CDR3 spans 14 amino acids. The CDR3, as DNA: TGTGCCAGCACCCCTAGCGGGAGCAGGGTCGAGCAGTACTTC. Translated: CASTPSGSRVEQYF.

There are a few counts of this clone. The chain recombines TRBV19 with TRBJ2-6; D remains unclear. Germline V lookup: CDR1 LNHDA, CDR2 SQIVND (reference sequence). The CDR3 runs to 16 residues. V dropped 4 bases and J dropped 2 bases, with 12 bases sitting between them. The CDR3 DNA follows: TGTGCCAGTAGTAACCCCTCTCGGGCTGGGGCCAACGTCCTGACTTTC. This encodes CASSNPSRAGANVLTF.

V and J are TRBV7-2 and TRBJ1-5; 8 bases line up with TRBD1. The CDR3 runs to 19 residues. CDR1 is SGHTA and CDR2 is FQGNSA in the germline V gene. Trimming took 1 base from V and 1 from J; bases not matched to a gene: 12. CDR3 sequence: CASSLGGSTGGGSNQPQHF. CDR3 coding DNA: TGTGCCAGCAGCTTAGGCGGGAGTACAGGGGGAGGGAGCAATCAGCCCCAGCATTTT.

This rearrangement joins TRBV2 to TRBJ2-7; 11 positions agree with TRBD2. V was pared by 4 bases and J by 6 bases, with 8 bases of the junction left unmatched. CDR3 size: 15 residues. CDR1 and CDR2 (germline): SNHLY, FYNNEI. The CDR3 is CASSAETSGETEQYF. CDR3 bases: TGTGCCAGCAGTGCCGAGACTAGCGGGGAGACCGAGCAGTACTTC.

The J gene is TRBJ2-2, the V gene TRBV7-9; D remains ambiguous. CDR3 length: 12 residues. V lost 3 bases, J lost 5 bases, and 4 bases lay in between. From germline, CDR1 is SEHNR and CDR2 FQNEAQ (reference sequence). The CDR3 DNA reads TGTGCCAGCAGCTTCGTAACCGGGGAGCTGTTTTTT. As protein: CASSFVTGELFF.

CDR3 DNA sequence: TGTGCCAGCAGTTTAACTAGCGGTTACCAAGAGACCCAGTACTTC. As protein: CASSLTSGYQETQYF. The chain combines TRBV28 with TRBJ2-5; TRBD2 aligns across 8 bases. This CDR3 region has 15 residues. CDR1 and CDR2 (germline): MDHEN, SYDVKM. The V segment lost 2 bases and the J segment 0 bases; nucleotides outside the gene matches: 2. Full variable domain (missing parts from reference TRBV28 and TRBJ2-5): DVKVTQSSRYLVKRTGEKVFLECVQDMDHENMFWYRQDPGLGLRLIYFSYDVKMKEKGDIPEGYSVSREKKERFSLILESASTNQTSMYLCASSLTSGYQETQYFGPGTRLLVL.

The chain couples TRBV5-5 to TRBJ2-7, with D perhaps TRBD1 (6 bases). The CDR3 loop spans 13 amino acids. Trimming stripped 4 bases from V and 6 bases from J, with 14 bases between. Germline V gene sequence: CDR1 SGHKS, CDR2 YYEKEE (reference sequence). CDR3 region: CASSPAGASEQYF. As DNA, the CDR3 is TGTGCCAGCAGCCCGGCAGGGGCGAGCGAGCAGTACTTC.

This chain joins TRBV19 and TRBJ2-1; TRBD2 might be the D (5 bases). CDR1 and CDR2 from the germline V gene are LNHDA and SQIVND (reference sequence). The CDR3 is 16 amino acids. V lost 2 bases, J lost 8 bases, and 19 bases lay in between. This chain's CDR3 is CASSIIPLRGMDEQFF. The CDR3 coding sequence is TGTGCCAGTAGTATAATCCCACTTAGAGGGATGGATGAGCAGTTCTTC.

The CDR3 region has the DNA TGTGCCAGCAGCCCCGGACAGAACACTGAAGCTTTCTTT. Translated, it gives CASSPGQNTEAFF. V is TRBV7-8 and J is TRBJ1-1, with D possibly matching TRBD1 (5 bases). From germline, CDR1 is SGHVS and CDR2 FQNEAQ. V was trimmed by 5 bases and J by 1 base, leaving 8 bases between them. The CDR3 spans 13 residues. Looking up the rest from reference TRBV7-8 and TRBJ1-1 gives the full variable domain: GAGVSQSPRYKVAKRGQDVALRCDPISGHVSLFWYQQALGQGPEFLTYFQNEAQLDKSGLPSDRFFAERPEGSVSTLKIQRTQQEDSAVYLCASSPGQNTEAFFGQGTRLTVV.

This chain links TRBV28 with TRBJ1-1; D not certain. This CDR3 comprises 11 residues. V was trimmed by 6 bases and J by 7 bases, leaving 9 bases between them. CDR1 is MDHEN, CDR2 SYDVKM, per germline. This CDR3 is CASRSLYEAFF. The CDR3 DNA sequence: TGTGCCAGCAGATCTTTATATGAAGCTTTCTTT. The entire variable domain, with the rest obtained from reference TRBV28 and TRBJ1-1, is as follows: DVKVTQSSRYLVKRTGEKVFLECVQDMDHENMFWYRQDPGLGLRLIYFSYDVKMKEKGDIPEGYSVSREKKERFSLILESASTNQTSMYLCASRSLYEAFFGQGTRLTVV.

The chain recombines TRBV3-1 (or the pseudogene TRBV3-2) with TRBJ2-7; possible D gene TRBD2, 5 bases. The CDR3 length is 15 residues. V was pared by 4 bases and J by 0 bases, with 13 bases between. Germline V gene lookup returns CDR1 LGHDT and CDR2 YNNKEL (reference sequence). CDR3 loop: CASSLQRLSSYEQYF. CDR3 coding DNA: TGTGCCAGCAGCCTCCAGCGGTTAAGCTCCTACGAGCAGTACTTC.

A few counts support this clone. The rearrangement joins TRBV29-1 to TRBJ1-2; 8 nucleotides line up with TRBD1. The CDR3 totals 12 residues. Trimming took 3 bases from V and 5 from J; bases not matched to a gene: 2. Germline CDR1 and CDR2: SQVTM and ANQGSEA. This chain's CDR3 is CSVEDREYGYTF. Written as DNA, the CDR3 is TGCAGCGTTGAGGACAGGGAGTATGGCTACACCTTC.

A word on this clone: A read error is possible here, since a much larger clone lies one base away. The V and J genes are TRBV11-2 and TRBJ2-1; D remains unclear. The germline V gene has CDR1 SGHAT and CDR2 FQNNGV. The ends were cut back, 1 base at V and 4 bases at J, with 5 bases in the middle. The CDR3 consists of 13 residues. CDR3 DNA sequence: TGTGCCAGCAGCTTAGGCCAGTACAATGAGCAGTTCTTC. It specifies CASSLGQYNEQFF.

The rearrangement links TRBV6-5 to TRBJ1-1, with TRBD1 identical over 9 bases. Germline V gene lookup returns CDR1 MNHEY and CDR2 SVGAGI. J gave up 3 bases and V 6 bases, and 2 bases lay outside the gene matches. The CDR3 length is 13 residues. The CDR3 protein is CASRDRGHTEAFF. Written as DNA, the CDR3 is TGTGCCAGCAGGGACAGGGGTCACACTGAAGCTTTCTTT.